The clone carrying this T cell receptor (beta chain) appeared many times. Its target is not known. CDR1 is KGHDR and CDR2 is SFDVKD in the germline V gene. The CDR3 has 16 residues. J was trimmed by 6 bases and V by 7 bases; bases with no gene match: 9. This sample is drawn from a study of T cells in Graves' hyperthyroidism and ophthalmopathy. The study enrolled patients aged 18 to 65 with newly diagnosed hyperthyroidism of under 2 months' duration. Reasons for excluding patients were uncontrolled infection, other autoimmune disease, pregnancy or lactation. Regarding the study as a whole: Patients with ophthalmopathy were separated from those with stable hyperthyroidism by a 13 V-J model.

Amplified TCR beta CDR3 regions derived from RNA transcripts. Researchers ran a first-round RT-PCR on the TCR CDR3 using the HTBI primer set. One entry per CDR3 protein, called by TCRdb with MiXCR from the multiplex PCR reads. The sample holds 340,000 or so distinct CDR3 sequences, roughly 17% seen once. Input material: blood. This sequence joins TRBV24-1 and TRBJ2-3, with 13 bases identical to TRBD2. The source is a man younger than 40 with Graves' hyperthyroidism. CDR3 DNA: TGTGCCACCAGGGATACTAGCGGGAGGGCCTCGGATACGCAGTATTTT. Translated, it gives CATRDTSGRASDTQYF.